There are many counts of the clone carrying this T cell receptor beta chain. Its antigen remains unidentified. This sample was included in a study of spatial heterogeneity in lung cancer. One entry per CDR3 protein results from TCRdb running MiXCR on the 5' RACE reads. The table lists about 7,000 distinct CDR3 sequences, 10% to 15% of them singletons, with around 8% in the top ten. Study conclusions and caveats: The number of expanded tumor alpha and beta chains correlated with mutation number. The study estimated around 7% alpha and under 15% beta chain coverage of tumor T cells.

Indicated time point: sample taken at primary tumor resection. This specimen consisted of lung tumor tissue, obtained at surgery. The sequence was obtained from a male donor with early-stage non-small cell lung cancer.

CDR3 amino acids: CASGNGNTQYF. For the CDR3, the DNA is TGTGCCAGCGGGAATGGGAATACGCAGTATTTT. The chain links TRBV6-4 to TRBJ2-3, with D unclear. V lost 8 bases, J lost 7 bases, and 10 bases lay in between. The CDR3 has 11 amino acids. Per germline, CDR1 MRHNA and CDR2 SNTAGT.